The clone carrying this T cell receptor beta chain was counted a few times. What it binds is not known. Documented treatment: roughly 11-day PBMC culture with coronavirus spike peptide pools or control peptides (ViraFEST assay). Under the ViraFEST approach, antigen-specific T cells were expanded with peptide pools and TCRs subsequently sequenced. The CDR3 spans 15 residues. Germline V gives CDR1 SGHTA, CDR2 FQGNSA. The V end was cut by 1 base, the J end by 1 base, with 10 bases between. This entry comes from a study of vaccination and CD4 T cells after COVID-19. Whole-study context: For control cultures, the treatment was a CEFX pool, an HIV-1 Nef pool, or no peptide.

Notes on the study in general: Median SARS-CoV-2-reactive clonotype numbers went from roughly 19 to 38; this increase was not significant.

The Oncomine TCR Beta short-read assay sequenced DNA from cultured CD4+ T cells. Genomic DNA was isolated from cultured CD4+ T cells. Using its own MiXCR run on the PCR reads, TCRdb lists one record per CDR3 protein. The table records 15,000 to 20,000 distinct CDR3 sequences, roughly three fifths of them present only once. This TCR came from a human donor who had recovered from COVID-19. V gene TRBV7-2 combines with J gene TRBJ1-1; D unclear. Sequenced input: CD4+ T cells from blood, cultured in vitro. The DNA for the CDR3 is TGTGCCAGCAGCTTAGATGCATGGGGGAACACTGAAGCTTTCTTT. Amino acids: CASSLDAWGNTEAFF.